These 13 T cell receptor beta chains came from one sample sequenced in a study of CD8+ T cells in alopecia areata. As the sequencing template, cDNA was produced by extracting RNA and reverse transcribing it. The assay was immunoSEQ multiplex PCR, and TCRdb's table has in-frame clones only and misses some. Captured here are 2,500 to 4,000 clones, none seen once; the top ten comprise roughly two fifths. The sequencing sample was made of lesional skin. Receptors originate from a C3H/HeJ mouse with alopecia areata. The strain's MHC haplotype is H2-k.

This clone came up many times. The gene names given are mouse names. The read ends 4 residues early relative to the CDR3; the germline J gene fills the gap. This chain connects TRBV13-2 to TRBJ2-2, with D possibly TRBD1 on 5 matching bases. Trimming cost V 0 bases and J 1 base, with 7 bases left between them. The germline CDR1 and CDR2 sequences are NNHNN and SYGAGS (reference sequence). This CDR3 spans 15 amino acids. CDR3 loop: CASGDAGLNTGQLYF. Incomplete CDR3 DNA: TGTGCCAGCGGTGATGCAGGGTTAAACACCGGG.

This clone has at least ten counts. Mouse germline and gene names are used. The read ends 4 residues early relative to the CDR3; the germline J gene fills the gap. This sequence joins TRBV13-2 and TRBJ2-7; the match to TRBD2 covers 11 bases. Germline CDR1 reads NNHNN; CDR2 reads SYGAGS (reference sequence). Trimming at V came to 1 base and at J to 3 bases, leaving 3 bases not matched to a gene. This CDR3 is 15 amino acids long. Partial CDR3 DNA: TGTGCCAGCGGTGATTGGGGACTGGGGGTCTAT. Its protein product is CASGDWGLGVY. The full CDR3 protein reads CASGDWGLGVYEQYF.

There are a few counts of this clone. The gene names given are mouse names. Read data end 4 residues before the CDR3 end; the end is taken from the germline J gene. The J gene is TRBJ2-5, the V gene TRBV31; D gene ambiguous. Germline CDR1 is GKSSPN and CDR2 is SITVG. V was shortened by 0 bases and J by 0 bases, with 7 bases between the two germline ends. The CDR3 is made up of 14 amino acids. This CDR3 is CAWSLVGNQDTQYF. The part of the CDR3 DNA that was read is TGTGCCTGGAGTCTAGTAGGTAACCAAGAC.

This clone was observed at least ten times. Mouse germline and gene names are used. The read terminates 4 residues before the CDR3 end, so the remaining end is supplied by the germline J gene. The chain combines TRBV13-2 with TRBJ2-2; tentative D call: TRBD1 (5 bases). Germline V gene sequence: CDR1 NNHNN, CDR2 SYGAGS (reference sequence). V was trimmed by 4 bases and J by 0 bases, leaving 10 bases between them. CDR3 length equals 15 residues. The CDR3 bases that were read are TGTGCCAGCGGTCGACAGCGATCAAACACCGGG. Amino acids: CASGRQRSNTG. The whole CDR3 protein is CASGRQRSNTGQLYF.

The table lists this clone with many counts. Gene names follow the mouse nomenclature. Read coverage stops 4 residues before the CDR3 terminus; the germline J gene supplies the remainder. V usage is TRBV31 and J usage is TRBJ2-1, with 12 positions matching TRBD2. The germline V gene encodes CDR1 GKSSPN and CDR2 SITVG. The junction had 5 bases not matched to a gene; V was cut back by 3 bases and J by 5 bases. The CDR3 length is 15 residues. Here the CDR3 reads CAWSPGLGGNAEQFF. The CDR3 DNA, read in part, is TGTGCCTGGAGCCCGGGACTGGGGGGCAATGCT. Variable domain in full (rest from reference TRBV31 and TRBJ2-1): AQTIHQWPVAEIKAVGSPLSLGCTIKGKSSPNLYWYWQATGGTLQQLFYSITVGQVESVVQLNLSASRPKDDQFILSTEKLLLSHSGFYLCAWSPGLGGNAEQFFGPGTRLTVL.

There are many counts of this clone. Gene and germline names: mouse. Coverage ceases 4 residues before the CDR3 finishes, and the germline J gene fills in the end. This sequence joins TRBV19 and TRBJ1-2; 7 bases match TRBD1. This CDR3 region has 14 residues. The ends lost 2 bases at V and 1 base at J; junction bases unmatched: 2. Germline V gives CDR1 FNHDT, CDR2 SITEND (reference sequence). Incomplete CDR3 DNA: TGTGCCAGCAGTATGGGGACAGTAAACTCC. Its translation: CASSMGTVNS. From start to end, the CDR3 is CASSMGTVNSDYTF. The whole variable domain, filled in from reference TRBV19 and TRBJ1-2, reads GGIITQTPKFLIGQEGQKLTLKCQQNFNHDTMYWYRQDSGKGLRLIYYSITENDLQKGDLSEGYDASREKKSSFSLTVTSAQKNEMAVFLCASSMGTVNSDYTFGSGTRLLVI.

As concerns this clone: Germline and genes: mouse. The DNA ends 4 residues before the CDR3 does, and the rest of the CDR3 is filled in from the germline J gene. This chain connects TRBV2 to TRBJ1-1; TRBD1 is a possible D gene (6 bases). The germline V and J ends were trimmed by 4 bases and 4 bases, with 7 bases remaining between them. The CDR3 covers 12 residues. CDR1 is LGHNA and CDR2 is YSYQKL in the germline V gene. The DNA read from the CDR3 is TGTGCCAGCAGCCTCAGGGGCACA. This encodes CASSLRGT. The CDR3 reads in full as CASSLRGTEVFF.

This clone has more than one count but fewer than ten. The gene names given are mouse names. The read comes to an end 4 residues before the CDR3 does, leaving the germline J gene to fill in the end. This chain uses TRBV2 with TRBJ2-1; D is possibly TRBD2 (6 bases). The germline gives CDR1 LGHNA, CDR2 YSYQKL. Trimming removed 2 bases from V and 1 base from J, with 6 bases in between. The CDR3 runs to 14 residues. The DNA read from the CDR3 is TGTGCCAGCAGCCAACTGGGGAACTATGCT. Translating it yields CASSQLGNYA. The full CDR3 is CASSQLGNYAEQFF.

A few counts support this clone. Any gene name here is a mouse gene name. Coverage ceases 4 residues before the CDR3 finishes, and the germline J gene fills in the end. This chain uses TRBV1 with TRBJ1-4; tentative D call: TRBD1 (6 bases). Germline V gene sequence: CDR1 NSQYPW, CDR2 LRSPGD (reference sequence). The CDR3 consists of 15 residues. Between the trimmed V and J ends, which lost 0 bases and 3 bases, there was a span of 8 bases. The sequenced part of the CDR3 DNA is TGCACCTGCAGTGCAGATCCAGGGGCCAACGAA. It is translated as CTCSADPGANE. The full CDR3 reads CTCSADPGANERLFF. The complete variable domain, with remaining parts taken from reference TRBV1 and TRBJ1-4, reads VTLLEQNPRWRLVPRGQAVNLRCILKNSQYPWMSWYQQDLQKQLQWLFTLRSPGDKEVKSLPGADYLATRVTDTELRLQVANMSQGRTLYCTCSADPGANERLFFGHGTKLSVL.

This clone came up many times. Mouse names are used for the genes. The read comes to an end 4 residues before the CDR3 does, leaving the germline J gene to fill in the end. The chain has TRBV13-2 and TRBJ2-3, with TRBD2 identical over 10 bases. The CDR3 length is 17 residues. V lost 0 bases to trimming and J lost 0 bases; unmatched junction nucleotides: 4. CDR1 NNHNN and CDR2 SYGAGS come from the germline V gene (reference sequence). The covered CDR3 bases are TGTGCCAGCGGTGATGAGGACTGGGGGACTAGTGCAGAA. This translates into CASGDEDWGTSAE. The whole CDR3 region reads CASGDEDWGTSAETLYF.

Comments on this clone: Mouse germline and gene names are used. The read ends 4 residues early relative to the CDR3; the germline J gene fills the gap. V gene TRBV13-3 combines with J gene TRBJ2-1; 9 bases are shared with TRBD2. CDR3 length: 14 residues. CDR1 and CDR2 from the germline V gene are NNHDY and SYVADS. With 6 bases clipped from V and 3 bases from J, the junction kept 4 bases outside the gene matches. The part of the CDR3 DNA that was read is TGTGCCAGCACCGACTGGGGGTCCTATGCT. Translated, it gives CASTDWGSYA. The full CDR3 protein reads CASTDWGSYAEQFF.

This clone came up many times. Gene and germline names: mouse. The read ends 4 residues before the CDR3 terminus; that terminus is restored from the germline J gene. This chain joins TRBV17 and TRBJ1-4; weak D call: TRBD1 (6 bases). The length of the CDR3 is 13 residues. The V and J ends lost 3 bases and 5 bases respectively, with 7 bases between them. CDR1 and CDR2 from the germline V gene are MNHDT and YYDKIL. The DNA read from the CDR3 is TGTGCTAGCAGTAGTCAGGGGAACGAA. This codes for CASSSQGNE. The full CDR3 reads CASSSQGNERLFF. The full variable domain, rest sourced from reference TRBV17 and TRBJ1-4, is DTTVKQNPRYKLARVGKPVNLICSQTMNHDTMYWYQKKPNQAPKLLLFYYDKILNREADTFEKFQSSRPNNSFCSLYIGSAGLEYSAMYLCASSSQGNERLFFGHGTKLSVL.

This clone was seen many times. Genes and germline are mouse. The observed sequence ends 4 residues before the CDR3 terminus, with the missing tail filled in from the germline J gene. The rearrangement joins TRBV29 to TRBJ2-2; 9 bases agree with TRBD1. V was clipped by 6 bases and J by 2 bases; unmatched bases: 1. CDR3 size: 14 residues. Germline CDR1 reads MSHET; CDR2 reads SYDVDS. CDR3 DNA, as far as it was read: TGTGCTAGCAGAGGACAGGGGAACACCGGG. It yields the protein CASRGQGNTG. The complete CDR3 protein is CASRGQGNTGQLYF.